This T cell receptor beta chain comes out of a study of blood T cell repertoires in COVID-19. Study-level information: Sites in the United States, Italy and Spain provided acute and convalescent COVID-19 samples. PBMCs, B-cell-depleted T cells, or T cells provided the cDNA or gDNA that made up the material.

In germline, CDR1 is SGHRS, CDR2 YFSETQ. The CDR3 runs 15 residues. V was trimmed by 0 bases and J by 1 base, leaving 7 bases between them. Per the original data handling: Counts of nucleated cells, estimated from reference gene primer amplification, were obtained. The data were produced by immunoSEQ multiplex PCR, yet TCRdb's version contains in-frame clones alone and is incomplete. V and J calls and clone size come straight from that table; D and trimming were deduced from the DNA. The data contain tens of thousands of clones, roughly 87% of them singletons. Sequencing was carried out using peripheral blood. The chain has TRBV5-1 and TRBJ2-2, with a weak D call TRBD1 (5 bases). The receptor's source is a man between 65 and 85 years old with active COVID-19. CDR3 loop: CASSLATGNTGELFF. The CDR3 DNA is TGCGCCAGCAGCTTGGCTACAGGGAACACCGGGGAGCTGTTTTTT. The whole variable domain, filled in from reference TRBV5-1 and TRBJ2-2, reads KAGVTQTPRYLIKTRGQQVTLSCSPISGHRSVSWYQQTPGQGLQFLFEYFSETQRNKGNFPGRFSGRQFSNSRSEMNVSTLELGDSALYLCASSLATGNTGELFFGEGSRLTVL.